Ten or more counts support the clone carrying this TCR beta chain. The antigen is unknown. Germline-derived CDR1 and CDR2 are MGHRA and YSYEKL. V was pared by 1 base and J by 2 bases, with 13 bases between. This CDR3 comprises 16 residues. The sample belongs to a study of T cell repertoires in cytomegalovirus infection. TCRdb called the reads again in MiXCR, with one record for every CDR3 protein. The sample has approximately 990,000 distinct CDR3 sequences, approximately 31% seen once. The sequenced sample was cultured CD8+ T cells from PBMCs, obtained from culture after CMV antigen stimulation. The chain carries TRBV4-1 and TRBJ2-3; the D gene could be TRBD1 or TRBD2 (5 bases each). The origin of this receptor is a human donor in good health (CMV status not recorded). Some clones in this sample may be carry-over from other donors' samples. CDR3 coding DNA: TGCGCCAGCAGCCAAGTCGGGCAGGGAGTCACAGATACGCAGTATTTT. Translation gives CASSQVGQGVTDTQYF.